Below are 5 T cell receptor beta chains sequenced from a single sample in a study of cytomegalovirus exposure and HLA in healthy donors. The PCR contained 60 Vbeta and 13 Jbeta primers. The protocol was immunoSEQ multiplex PCR, while the TCRdb copy is restricted to in-frame clones and leaves out a portion. The sample includes approximately 70,000 clones. Sequencing used PBMCs. The receptors originated from a woman aged 25 to 39 in good health and CMV-seronegative.

CDR3 protein: CAWSVTADEQYF. CDR3 nucleotides: TGTGCCTGGAGTGTTACAGCGGACGAGCAGTACTTC. The chain uses TRBV30 and TRBJ2-7; D is possibly TRBD2 (5 bases). This CDR3 is built from 12 residues. Trimming shortened V by 0 bases and J by 5 bases, and 8 bases separated the two germline ends. Germline assignment: CDR1 GTSNPN and CDR2 SVGIG (reference sequence).

This chain joins TRBV7-8 and TRBJ2-7; tentative D call: TRBD2 (5 bases). The CDR3 has 15 residues. V lost 2 bases to trimming and J lost 3 bases, with 14 bases between them. Germline V CDR1 and CDR2: SGHVS, FQNEAQ. CDR3 sequence (DNA): TGTGCCAGCAGCTTATCGGGGATAGCTGGCTACGAGCAGTACTTC. This codes for CASSLSGIAGYEQYF.

This chain joins TRBV11-2 and TRBJ1-2; weak D call: TRBD1 (6 bases). The length of the CDR3 is 12 residues. The V end lost 1 base, the J end lost 8 bases, and 8 bases lay between the germline ends. Germline V gene data show CDR1 as SGHAT and CDR2 as FQNNGV. This chain's CDR3 is CASSLARGGYTF. The CDR3 DNA reads TGTGCCAGCAGCTTAGCCAGGGGAGGCTACACCTTC.

The chain recombines TRBV11-3 with TRBJ2-7; 7 bases map to TRBD1. V trimming: 1 base; J trimming: 2 bases; junction bases outside the gene matches: 2. CDR1 is SGHNT and CDR2 is YENEEA in the germline V gene. The CDR3 spans 14 residues. CDR3 sequence (DNA): TGTGCCAGCAGCTTAGGACAGGGTCCCTACGAGCAGTACTTC. Protein product: CASSLGQGPYEQYF.

The chain has TRBV18 and TRBJ2-1; D is unclear. The germline V and J ends were trimmed by 0 bases and 2 bases, with 5 bases remaining between them. The CDR3 contains 14 residues. Germline CDR1 reads KGHSH; CDR2 reads LQKENI. This CDR3 reads CASSPPFTYNEQFF. CDR3 DNA: TGTGCCAGCTCACCACCGTTCACCTACAATGAGCAGTTCTTC.